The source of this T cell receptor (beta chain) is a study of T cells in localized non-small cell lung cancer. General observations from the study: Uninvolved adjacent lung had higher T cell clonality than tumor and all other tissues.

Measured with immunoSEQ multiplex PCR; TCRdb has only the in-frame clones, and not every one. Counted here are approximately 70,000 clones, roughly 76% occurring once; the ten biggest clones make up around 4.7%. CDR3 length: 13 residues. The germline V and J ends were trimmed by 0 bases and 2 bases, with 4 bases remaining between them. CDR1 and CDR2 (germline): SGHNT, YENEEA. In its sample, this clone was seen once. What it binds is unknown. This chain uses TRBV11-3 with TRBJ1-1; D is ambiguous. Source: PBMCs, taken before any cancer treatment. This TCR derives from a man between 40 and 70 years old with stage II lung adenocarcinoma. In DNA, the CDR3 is TGTGCCAGCAGCTTAGATCGCAACACTGAAGCTTTCTTT. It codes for CASSLDRNTEAFF.